These 15 T cell receptor beta chains came from one sample sequenced in a study of T cell repertoires in cytomegalovirus infection. Using its own MiXCR run on the reads, TCRdb lists one record per CDR3 protein. Of approximately 170,000 distinct CDR3 sequences in the sample, under 20% are singletons; the top ten hold 18%. Sequencing used CD8+ T cells from PBMCs. The receptor set was obtained from a human donor in good health (CMV status not recorded). Some clones in this sample may be carry-over from other donors' samples.

Only a few counts were recorded for this clonotype. This sequence joins TRBV7-6 and TRBJ2-2; no definite D call. The CDR3 contains 14 residues. The germline V gene has CDR1 SGHVS and CDR2 FNYEAQ. V gave up 3 bases and J gave up 3 bases, with 8 bases separating them. The CDR3 loop reads CASSFRLDTGELFF. The CDR3 coding sequence is TGTGCCAGCAGCTTCAGGCTGGACACCGGGGAGCTGTTTTTT.

This chain uses TRBV5-1 with TRBJ2-7; 11 bases are a match to TRBD2. Trimming removed 6 bases from V and 4 bases from J; junction bases left unmatched: 9. Germline CDR1 SGHRS, CDR2 YFSETQ. This CDR3 has 15 amino acids. Here the CDR3 DNA reads TGCGCCAGCAAATCATCACTAGCGGGAGATTACGAGCAGTACTTC. Its translation: CASKSSLAGDYEQYF.

This clonotype was counted ten times or more. The chain links TRBV7-2 to TRBJ1-1; D unclear. The length of the CDR3 is 14 residues. The ends were cut back, 2 bases at V and 0 bases at J, with 7 bases in the middle. Germline CDR1 and CDR2: SGHTA and FQGNSA. Here the CDR3 reads CASSLHALNTEAFF. In nucleotides, the CDR3 is TGTGCCAGCAGCTTACACGCGCTGAACACTGAAGCTTTCTTT.

This clonotype was seen at least ten times. The V call is TRBV6-1, the J call TRBJ1-4; 10 nucleotides match TRBD1. From germline, CDR1 is MNHNS and CDR2 SASEGT. The CDR3 sequence is 16 residues long. The junction had 8 bases not matched to a gene; V was cut back by 5 bases and J by 5 bases. Here the CDR3 reads CASSLRRGQGNEKLFF. In DNA, the CDR3 is TGTGCCAGCAGTCTCCGACGGGGACAGGGGAATGAAAAACTGTTTTTT.

The chain combines TRBV14 with TRBJ1-6; D is unclear. Germline CDR1 and CDR2: SGHDN and FVKESK. There are 17 residues in the CDR3. V dropped 3 bases and J dropped 7 bases, with 19 bases sitting between them. The CDR3 DNA reads TGTGCCAGCAGCCATCCTAGTCTCGCGGGGTACAATTCACCCCTCCACTTT. It codes for CASSHPSLAGYNSPLHF.

This clonotype was observed a few times. The chain is built from TRBV7-2 and TRBJ2-5, with D possibly TRBD2 on 7 matching bases. The V end lost 2 bases, the J end lost 4 bases, and 20 bases lay between the germline ends. CDR1 is SGHTA and CDR2 is FQGNSA in the germline V gene. The CDR3 consists of 17 residues. The CDR3 here is CASSLRGAGARGETQYF. Written as DNA, the CDR3 is TGTGCCAGCAGCTTACGAGGTGCGGGGGCGCGGGGAGAGACCCAGTACTTC.

This rearrangement joins TRBV29-1 to TRBJ2-1; a weak D match, TRBD2 (6 bases). The CDR3 is 16 residues long. The V and J ends lost 2 bases and 1 base respectively, with 15 bases between them. Germline V gene data show CDR1 as SQVTM and CDR2 as ANQGSEA. Here the CDR3 DNA reads TGCAGCGTTGAATTATCCGGGAGTGGGTCCTACAATGAGCAGTTCTTC. Encoded protein: CSVELSGSGSYNEQFF.

The chain links TRBV6-1 to TRBJ2-1, with 7 positions matching TRBD2. V shed 11 bases, J shed 0 bases, and the junction held 1 base outside the gene matches. This CDR3 is built from 12 residues. Germline V gives CDR1 MNHNS, CDR2 SASEGT. The CDR3 DNA reads TGTGCCGGGGGGGGCTCCTACAATGAGCAGTTCTTC. Amino acid sequence: CAGGGSYNEQFF.

This clonotype has a handful of counts. One end of the junction fails to match germline, which may point to a read error. The V gene is TRBV7-2, the J gene TRBJ2-5, with D possibly being TRBD2 (8 bases). The CDR3 runs 11 residues. The germline gives CDR1 SGHTA, CDR2 FQGNSA. CDR3 region: CASSFGGDSFF. CDR3 bases: TGTGCCAGCAGCTTCGGGGGGGACAGCTTCTTC. Variable domain in full (rest from reference TRBV7-2 and TRBJ2-5): GAGVSQSPSNKVTEKGKDVELRCDPISGHTALYWYRQSLGQGLEFLIYFQGNSAPDKSGLPSDRFSAERTGGSVSTLTIQRTQQEDSAVYLCASSFGGDSFFGPGTRLLVL.

V is TRBV7-9 and J is TRBJ2-5, with 7 bases fitting TRBD1. V dropped 3 bases and J dropped 2; count of bases not matched to a gene: 6. This CDR3 region has 15 residues. Germline V gives CDR1 SEHNR, CDR2 FQNEAQ (reference sequence). The CDR3 here is CASSFRQGQQETQYF. The CDR3 bases are TGTGCCAGCAGCTTTCGACAGGGCCAACAAGAGACCCAGTACTTC.

This chain joins TRBV28 and TRBJ2-7; D possibly corresponds to TRBD2 (5 bases). The CDR3 runs 15 residues. V dropped 5 bases and J dropped 4 bases, with 18 bases sitting between them. The germline V gene has CDR1 MDHEN and CDR2 SYDVKM. CDR3 coding DNA: TGTGCCAGCAGTCCCCCGCGGGCGGGTTCTTACGAGCAGTACTTC. Amino acids: CASSPPRAGSYEQYF.

V is TRBV6-1 and J is TRBJ2-1; 14 nucleotides align to TRBD2. Germline V gene lookup returns CDR1 MNHNS and CDR2 SASEGT. This CDR3 region has 19 residues. Trimming cost V 4 bases and J 0 bases; bases outside gene matches: 8. Here the CDR3 DNA reads TGTGCCAGCAGTGGACCGGGACTAGCGGGAGTGAGCTCCTACAATGAGCAGTTCTTC. Residues: CASSGPGLAGVSSYNEQFF.

This clonotype showed up many times. The genes are TRBV7-8 and TRBJ1-1, with 8 bases fitting TRBD1. The CDR3 consists of 13 residues. V trimming: 4 bases; J trimming: 6 bases; junction bases outside the gene matches: 4. Germline CDR1 reads SGHVS; CDR2 reads FQNEAQ. The CDR3 protein is CASSSDRGAEAFF. The DNA for the CDR3 is TGTGCCAGCAGCTCCGACAGGGGCGCTGAAGCTTTCTTT. The whole variable domain, filled in from reference TRBV7-8 and TRBJ1-1, reads GAGVSQSPRYKVAKRGQDVALRCDPISGHVSLFWYQQALGQGPEFLTYFQNEAQLDKSGLPSDRFFAERPEGSVSTLKIQRTQQEDSAVYLCASSSDRGAEAFFGQGTRLTVV.

This clonotype was seen repeatedly, ten times or more. The chain carries TRBV2 and TRBJ2-6; weak D call: TRBD2 (5 bases). Germline V lookup: CDR1 SNHLY, CDR2 FYNNEI. V shed 0 bases and J shed 0 bases, with 9 bases lying between them. The CDR3 runs to 17 residues. The CDR3 DNA reads as TGTGCCAGCAGTGAAGCGGGGAGCTTCTCTGGGGCCAACGTCCTGACTTTC. This gives the protein CASSEAGSFSGANVLTF.

This clonotype was observed once. The rearrangement joins TRBV14 to TRBJ2-1; D ambiguous. The CDR3 covers 15 residues. V was cut by 0 bases and J by 6 bases, with 12 bases left in between. Germline V gives CDR1 SGHDN, CDR2 FVKESK. The DNA of the CDR3 is TGTGCCAGCAGCCAAGATCGGAATAGCTTCAATGAGCAGTTCTTC. This gives the protein CASSQDRNSFNEQFF.